Each of the 32 T cell receptor beta chains below was sequenced from the same sample in a study of blood T cell repertoires in COVID-19. The data were produced by immunoSEQ multiplex PCR, yet TCRdb's version contains in-frame clones alone and is incomplete. The data hold some 190,000 clones, with approximately 81% observed a single time. The sequenced sample was peripheral blood. Receptor source: a person aged 70 to 85 with COVID-19, enrolled during active disease.

The V call is TRBV5-5, the J call TRBJ2-2; TRBD2 aligns across 10 bases. J gave up 4 bases and V 4 bases, and 10 bases lay outside the gene matches. There are 17 residues in the CDR3. The germline CDR1 and CDR2 sequences are SGHKS and YYEKEE (reference sequence). The CDR3 coding sequence is TGTGCCAGCAGCCAAGCAGCGGGAGGGCCGGTCACCGGGGAGCTGTTTTTT. The encoded protein is CASSQAAGGPVTGELFF. The full variable domain, with the rest looked up from reference TRBV5-5 and TRBJ2-2, is DAGVTQSPTHLIKTRGQQVTLRCSPISGHKSVSWYQQVLGQGPQFIFQYYEKEERGRGNFPDRFSARQFPNYSSELNVNALLLGDSALYLCASSQAAGGPVTGELFFGEGSRLTVL.

V gene TRBV19 combines with J gene TRBJ1-5; tentative D call: TRBD1 (6 bases). Germline-derived CDR1 and CDR2 are LNHDA and SQIVND (reference sequence). This CDR3 has 14 residues. Trimming left V 5 bases short and J 0 bases short, with 8 bases between. CDR3 loop: CASSGQISNQPQHF. CDR3 nucleotide sequence: TGTGCCAGTAGTGGACAGATTAGCAATCAGCCCCAGCATTTT.

V usage is TRBV3-1 (or the pseudogene TRBV3-2) and J usage is TRBJ2-1; 8 nucleotides line up with TRBD2. The CDR3 runs to 20 residues. In germline, CDR1 is LGHDT, CDR2 YNNKEL (reference sequence). The trim removed 3 bases at V and 4 bases at J, leaving 20 bases unmatched. The DNA of the CDR3 is TGTGCCAGCAGCCACAACGGGAGGGCCACCGGTACAGTCCGGTACAATGAGCAGTTCTTC. It translates to CASSHNGRATGTVRYNEQFF.

The chain links TRBV19 to TRBJ1-2, with 7 bases identical to TRBD1. The germline V gene encodes CDR1 LNHDA and CDR2 SQIVND (reference sequence). The CDR3 is 14 amino acids. V trimming: 8 bases; J trimming: 4 bases; junction bases outside the gene matches: 10. Written as DNA, the CDR3 is TGTGCCAGTGGACGGGACAGAGGAAGCTATGGCTACACCTTC. Its protein product is CASGRDRGSYGYTF.

The chain employs TRBV6-2 or TRBV6-3 and TRBJ2-7; TRBD1 might be the D (6 bases). The V end lost 0 bases, the J end lost 2 bases, and 17 bases lay between the germline ends. Per the germline V gene, CDR1 is MNHEY and CDR2 is SVGEGT. The CDR3 is 17 amino acids. CDR3 in DNA: TGTGCCAGCAGTTACTCGGGGGCCGGGCTAGAGCCCTACGAGCAGTACTTC. This codes for CASSYSGAGLEPYEQYF.

V is TRBV7-8 and J is TRBJ1-2; D may be TRBD1 (6 bases). The CDR3 runs to 13 residues. Trimming took 1 base from V and 3 from J, leaving 6 bases between them. Germline lookup yields CDR1 SGHVS and CDR2 FQNEAQ. This CDR3 is CASSLGQDYGYTF. In DNA, the CDR3 is TGTGCCAGCAGCTTAGGACAGGACTATGGCTACACCTTC.

The gene calls are TRBV11-2 and TRBJ2-3; tentatively, D is TRBD2 (6 bases). CDR1 is SGHAT and CDR2 is FQNNGV in the germline V gene. The ends were cut back, 0 bases at V and 2 bases at J, with 12 bases in the middle. The CDR3 sequence is 16 residues long. CDR3 in amino acids: CASSLDLGGFTDTQYF. CDR3 DNA: TGTGCCAGCAGCTTAGATCTCGGGGGATTCACAGATACGCAGTATTTT. Drawing the rest from reference TRBV11-2 and TRBJ2-3, the complete variable domain is EAGVAQSPRYKIIEKRQSVAFWCNPISGHATLYWYQQILGQGPKLLIQFQNNGVVDDSQLPKDRFSAERLKGVDSTLKIQPAKLEDSAVYLCASSLDLGGFTDTQYFGPGTRLTVL.

This clone was seen a single time. The V and J genes are TRBV5-4 and TRBJ2-1; the D is unclear. Germline CDR1 reads SGHNT; CDR2 reads YYREEE (reference sequence). The CDR3 is 11 residues long. The germline V and J ends were trimmed by 3 bases and 6 bases, with 4 bases remaining between them. Written as DNA, the CDR3 is TGTGCCAGCAGCTACAGCAATGAGCAGTTCTTC. Translation: CASSYSNEQFF.

This chain connects TRBV7-3 to TRBJ1-2; 10 nucleotides agree with TRBD1. The ends lost 2 bases at V and 2 bases at J; junction bases unmatched: 5. This CDR3 is built from 16 residues. Germline CDR1 SGHTA, CDR2 FQGTGA. In DNA, the CDR3 is TGTGCCAGCAGCTTAGACCCGGGACAGGGGAACTATGGCTACACCTTC. Translated: CASSLDPGQGNYGYTF.

The rearrangement joins TRBV10-3 to TRBJ1-1; possibly TRBD1 for D (5 bases). With 2 bases removed from V and 7 bases from J, the gap between germline ends came to 17 bases. Germline CDR1 and CDR2: ENHRY and SYGVKD. The length of the CDR3 is 15 residues. The CDR3 DNA follows: TGTGCCATCAGTGAGAGACAGCGTGGTTTGATTGAAGCTTTCTTT. It encodes CAISERQRGLIEAFF.

V is TRBV20-1 and J is TRBJ2-7, with TRBD2 identical over 13 bases. This CDR3 is 15 amino acids long. V shed 3 bases and J 6 bases; nucleotides not matched to a gene: 8. Germline CDR1 DFQATT, CDR2 SNEGSKA (reference sequence). CDR3 in amino acids: CSASPSGTSGIEQYF. CDR3 coding DNA: TGCAGTGCTAGTCCATCCGGGACTAGCGGGATCGAGCAGTACTTC.

The chain couples TRBV7-2 to TRBJ2-4; a weak D match, TRBD1 (6 bases). The V gene's germline CDR1 is SGHTA and CDR2 FQGNSA. The CDR3 has 14 residues. Trimming cost V 0 bases and J 6 bases, with 9 bases left between them. The CDR3 DNA reads TGTGCCAGCAGCTTAGCTGGGGGCAGAAACATTCAGTACTTC. Translated: CASSLAGGRNIQYF. The variable domain in full, completed from reference TRBV7-2 and TRBJ2-4, reads GAGVSQSPSNKVTEKGKDVELRCDPISGHTALYWYRQSLGQGLEFLIYFQGNSAPDKSGLPSDRFSAERTGGSVSTLTIQRTQQEDSAVYLCASSLAGGRNIQYFGAGTRLSVL.

This chain joins TRBV28 and TRBJ2-4, with 10 bases matching TRBD1. There are 14 residues in the CDR3. Germline CDR1 is MDHEN and CDR2 is SYDVKM. Trimming at V came to 5 bases and at J to 9 bases, leaving 7 bases not matched to a gene. The CDR3 DNA is TGTGCCAGCAGTGGGAGGACAGGGGGTATCATTCAGTACTTC. This encodes CASSGRTGGIIQYF. Full variable domain (missing parts from reference TRBV28 and TRBJ2-4): DVKVTQSSRYLVKRTGEKVFLECVQDMDHENMFWYRQDPGLGLRLIYFSYDVKMKEKGDIPEGYSVSREKKERFSLILESASTNQTSMYLCASSGRTGGIIQYFGAGTRLSVL.

The gene calls are TRBV11-3 and TRBJ2-1; unclear D gene. V was cut by 5 bases and J by 10 bases, with 12 bases left in between. Germline CDR1 SGHNT, CDR2 YENEEA. The CDR3 totals 12 residues. The CDR3 loop reads CASSASSLEQFF. The CDR3 nucleotides are TGTGCCAGCAGCGCCTCGTCTCTAGAGCAGTTCTTC.

In this sample, this clone turned up a few times. This chain connects TRBV6-5 to TRBJ2-7; D gene uncertain. V was clipped by 1 base and J by 2 bases, with 12 bases between them. The CDR3 sequence is 15 residues long. The germline V gene encodes CDR1 MNHEY and CDR2 SVGAGI. CDR3 DNA: TGTGCCAGCAGTTACTTAGGCCAGGCTGCCTACGAGCAGTACTTC. It translates to CASSYLGQAAYEQYF.

Concerning this clone itself: Compared with germline, one end of the junction differs, possibly owing to a read error. The chain couples TRBV20-1 to TRBJ2-3; 16 bases match TRBD2. CDR1 is DFQATT and CDR2 is SNEGSKA in the germline V gene (reference sequence). CDR3 length: 18 residues. CDR3 loop: CSTSSPGLAGGPTDTQYF. CDR3 in DNA: TGCAGTACTAGTTCTCCGGGACTAGCGGGAGGGCCGACAGATACGCAGTATTTT.

The count of this clone is one. This chain links TRBV19 with TRBJ2-5; D possibly corresponds to TRBD1 (6 bases). V was cut by 3 bases and J by 5 bases, with 16 bases left in between. The CDR3 covers 15 residues. CDR1 is LNHDA, CDR2 SQIVND, per germline (reference sequence). DNA of the CDR3: TGTGCCAGTAGTATGGGGGCAGGGGAAGTCGAGACCCAGTACTTC. Translation gives CASSMGAGEVETQYF.

This rearrangement joins TRBV29-1 to TRBJ1-1; 9 bases agree with TRBD1. The CDR3 extends over 15 amino acids. Trimming cost V 3 bases and J 6 bases; bases outside gene matches: 11. Germline lookup yields CDR1 SQVTM and CDR2 ANQGSEA. CDR3 in amino acids: CSVDGRDRVLAEAFF. CDR3 bases: TGCAGCGTTGACGGGCGGGACAGGGTTCTCGCTGAAGCTTTCTTT.

This sequence joins TRBV5-1 and TRBJ2-1; 9 nucleotides match TRBD2. This CDR3 is built from 15 residues. J lost 1 base, V lost 3 bases, and 2 bases had no gene match. Germline CDR1 is SGHRS and CDR2 is YFSETQ. The CDR3: CASSSTSGSYNEQFF. CDR3 nucleotides: TGCGCCAGCAGCTCCACTAGCGGGTCCTACAATGAGCAGTTCTTC.

The gene calls are TRBV19 and TRBJ2-1, with a tentative D call TRBD2 (6 bases). V was pared by 8 bases and J by 3 bases, with 14 bases between. CDR1 and CDR2 (germline): LNHDA, SQIVND (reference sequence). The CDR3 has 14 amino acids. DNA for the CDR3: TGTGCCAGTGGAGGCCCAGCGGGCTACAATGAGCAGTTCTTC. Residues: CASGGPAGYNEQFF.

The V and J genes are TRBV2 and TRBJ1-4; a possible D gene is TRBD1 (6 bases). Germline loops: CDR1 SNHLY, CDR2 FYNNEI. The CDR3 spans 15 residues. Trimming removed 5 bases from V and 12 bases from J, with 22 bases in between. CDR3 coding DNA: TGTGCCAGCAGTACAGCCGGGACACGGTGGTTGGAACTGTTTTTT. Encoded protein: CASSTAGTRWLELFF.

The rearrangement uses TRBV19 and TRBJ1-5; D is perhaps TRBD1 (6 bases). The germline V gene encodes CDR1 LNHDA and CDR2 SQIVND (reference sequence). This CDR3 is 14 amino acids long. Between the trimmed V and J ends, which lost 3 bases and 2 bases, there was a span of 8 bases. The CDR3 sequence: CASSIKGGNQPQHF. The DNA of the CDR3 is TGTGCCAGTAGTATTAAGGGGGGCAATCAGCCCCAGCATTTT.

V gene TRBV7-9 combines with J gene TRBJ1-1, with D perhaps matching TRBD1 (6 bases). Trimming removed 1 base from V and 7 bases from J, with 22 bases in between. The CDR3 runs 17 residues. Germline V gene data show CDR1 as SEHNR and CDR2 as FQNEAQ (reference sequence). Here the CDR3 reads CASSLEGYTGRQDEAFF. The CDR3 DNA sequence: TGTGCCAGCAGCTTAGAGGGTTATACCGGGCGACAGGATGAAGCTTTCTTT.

The V call is TRBV6-1, the J call TRBJ1-5; possible D gene TRBD1, 6 bases. The V and J ends lost 0 bases and 5 bases respectively, with 8 bases between them. The CDR3 runs to 14 residues. Germline CDR1 MNHNS, CDR2 SASEGT. CDR3 sequence: CASSEAGADQPQHF. In nucleotides, the CDR3 is TGTGCCAGCAGTGAAGCGGGGGCTGATCAGCCCCAGCATTTT.

The chain links TRBV28 to TRBJ1-5; D not certain. The germline CDR1 and CDR2 sequences are MDHEN and SYDVKM. This CDR3 comprises 14 residues. Between the trimmed V and J ends, which lost 6 bases and 1 base, there was a span of 10 bases. DNA of the CDR3: TGTGCCAGCAGCCGCGGAGGCAGCAATCAGCCCCAGCATTTT. Translation: CASSRGGSNQPQHF.

The V gene is TRBV18, the J gene TRBJ2-1; D might be TRBD2 (6 bases). Germline V CDR1 and CDR2: KGHSH, LQKENI. V was clipped by 1 base and J by 9 bases, with 19 bases between them. The CDR3 covers 16 residues. CDR3 DNA: TGTGCCAGCTCACCACTCCAGACTAGGTCGAGTGGTGAGCAGTTCTTC. Protein sequence: CASSPLQTRSSGEQFF.

The chain is built from TRBV9 and TRBJ1-6; perhaps TRBD1 as D (5 bases). CDR3 length: 16 amino acids. Germline CDR1 is SGDLS and CDR2 is YYNGEE. V lost 4 bases, J lost 0 bases, and 11 bases lay in between. In DNA, the CDR3 is TGTGCCAGCAGCCTGGGGGGGGACTCCTATAATTCACCCCTCCACTTT. Residues: CASSLGGDSYNSPLHF.

Ten or more counts support this clone. The rearrangement uses TRBV28 and TRBJ1-3; a weak D match, TRBD1 (5 bases). The V end lost 2 bases, the J end lost 4 bases, and 18 bases lay between the germline ends. Germline V gene lookup returns CDR1 MDHEN and CDR2 SYDVKM. This CDR3 spans 17 amino acids. CDR3 in amino acids: CASSLTGFGGEGNTIYF. DNA of the CDR3: TGTGCCAGCAGTTTAACCGGTTTCGGGGGTGAAGGAAACACCATATATTTT.

The rearrangement joins TRBV19 to TRBJ1-1; D is perhaps TRBD1 (5 bases). The V end lost 11 bases, the J end lost 8 bases, and 18 bases lay between the germline ends. Germline values: CDR1 LNHDA, CDR2 SQIVND (reference sequence). CDR3 length: 12 amino acids. The CDR3: CAVGAGSSEAFF. Written as DNA, the CDR3 is TGTGCCGTAGGGGCAGGCTCGTCGGAAGCTTTCTTT.

The chain recombines TRBV6-5 with TRBJ2-3; tentatively, D is TRBD2 (6 bases). The V and J ends lost 5 bases and 5 bases respectively, with 17 bases between them. This CDR3 region has 15 residues. Germline assignment: CDR1 MNHEY and CDR2 SVGAGI. CDR3 protein: CASSNWAGRIDTQYF. The CDR3 nucleotides are TGTGCCAGCAGTAACTGGGCAGGGAGGATAGATACGCAGTATTTT.

The V gene is TRBV24-1, the J gene TRBJ2-1; 7 bases align to TRBD2. The CDR3 has 16 amino acids. With V trimmed by 3 bases and J by 4 bases, 8 bases remained unmatched. Germline assignment: CDR1 KGHDR and CDR2 SFDVKD. CDR3 region: CATSDRASGVYNEQFF. DNA of the CDR3: TGTGCCACCAGTGATCGGGCTAGCGGAGTATACAATGAGCAGTTCTTC.

This clone occurred many times. The rearrangement uses TRBV6-5 and TRBJ1-1; 9 bases fit TRBD1. Germline loops: CDR1 MNHEY, CDR2 SVGAGI. This CDR3 region has 14 residues. After removal of 8 bases from V and 4 bases from J, the junction contained 8 bases not matched to a gene. This CDR3 is CASGTDRGATEAFF. The CDR3 DNA reads TGTGCCAGCGGCACAGACAGGGGGGCCACTGAAGCTTTCTTT.